The next 11 T cell receptor beta chains were all read from a single sample in a study of blood T cells in healthy people across ages (dated by TCRdb to the mid-2010s). The method behind the library was 5' RACE. The instrument was an Illumina HiSeq 2500. The second PCR ran for about 6 to 12 cycles and used a J-beta primer mix along with a sample-barcoded 5' primer. TCRdb trimmed public reads at Q25 via fastp, called clones via MiXCR and kept in-frame beta chains. Every CDR3 protein is listed once, alongside the most common genes and DNA of its rows. This sample holds 580,000 or so distinct CDR3 sequences; less than 60% were observed only once. Clones ranked in the top ten supply about 22% of the sample. Sequenced material: blood. The source of these receptors is an elderly man in good health.

The chain is built from TRBV20-1 and TRBJ2-1, with 13 bases fitting TRBD2. The CDR3 spans 18 residues. From germline, CDR1 is DFQATT and CDR2 SNEGSKA (reference sequence). Germline trimming cut 5 bases from V and 3 bases from J; bases unmatched to any gene: 13. The CDR3 here is CSAGGELAGGRYYNEQFF. The CDR3 DNA reads as TGCAGTGCTGGGGGAGAACTAGCGGGAGGGAGATACTACAATGAGCAGTTCTTC.

The chain carries TRBV11-3 and TRBJ2-5, with 9 bases matching TRBD2. TRBJ2-7 matches the DNA end more closely, so the J call is doubtful. CDR3 length: 17 residues. In germline, CDR1 is SGHNT, CDR2 YENEEA. DNA of the CDR3: TGTGCCAGCAGTTCCCCAGCCCCTAGCGGGGACTCCTACGAGCAGTACTTC. The encoded protein is CASSSPAPSGDSYEQYF.

This chain uses TRBV5-1 with TRBJ2-3, with 13 bases identical to TRBD2. Germline trimming cut 0 bases from V and 6 bases from J; bases unmatched to any gene: 10. CDR1 is SGHRS and CDR2 is YFSETQ in the germline V gene. The length of the CDR3 is 18 residues. Written as DNA, the CDR3 is TGCGCCAGCAGCTTGGCCGGACTAGCGGGGGTCCCGTCGGATACGCAGTATTTT. The encoded protein is CASSLAGLAGVPSDTQYF.

This chain links TRBV20-1 with TRBJ2-1; 11 bases align to TRBD2. V lost 5 bases and J lost 3; bases outside the gene matches: 6. Per the germline V gene, CDR1 is DFQATT and CDR2 is SNEGSKA (reference sequence). The CDR3 spans 15 residues. DNA for the CDR3: TGCAGTGCTGGCGGGACTAGCGGTCTCTACAATGAGCAGTTCTTC. Translation: CSAGGTSGLYNEQFF.

This chain joins TRBV5-1 and TRBJ2-7; possibly TRBD2 for D (6 bases). This CDR3 region has 16 residues. The germline V and J ends were trimmed by 4 bases and 0 bases, with 17 bases remaining between them. CDR1 and CDR2 from the germline V gene are SGHRS and YFSETQ. This chain's CDR3 is CASSLPRAGLSYEQYF. The DNA of the CDR3 is TGCGCCAGCAGCCTCCCGCGGGCGGGACTCTCCTACGAGCAGTACTTC.

Concerning this clonotype: At one boundary the junction diverges from the germline segment, which might be a read error. V and J are TRBV9 and TRBJ2-7; tentatively, D is TRBD1 or TRBD2 (5 bases each). Germline CDR1 is SGDLS and CDR2 is YYNGEE. The CDR3 consists of 12 residues. CDR3 nucleotides: TGTGCCAGTAGCGTAGCTGAGGGGAGCCAGTACTTC. This gives the protein CASSVAEGSQYF.

This clonotype turned up a few times. The chain has TRBV27 and TRBJ2-1; TRBD2 aligns across 9 bases. Losses at the gene ends were 1 base for V and 7 bases for J; bases not matched to a gene: 5. The CDR3 extends over 15 amino acids. Germline lookup yields CDR1 MNHEY and CDR2 SMNVEV (reference sequence). The CDR3 nucleotides read TGTGCCAGCAGTTTATGGGCGGGAGGGCCGAATGAGCAGTTCTTC. Protein sequence: CASSLWAGGPNEQFF.

V and J are TRBV2 and TRBJ1-6; D is unresolved. Germline V gene data show CDR1 as SNHLY and CDR2 as FYNNEI. The CDR3 is 16 residues long. Trimming took 5 bases from V and 0 from J, leaving 11 bases between them. The CDR3 DNA follows: TGTGCCAGCAGTATCAGGTCCAGCTCCTATAATTCACCCCTCCACTTT. This sequence encodes CASSIRSSSYNSPLHF.

This clonotype appeared a few times. The V call is TRBV20-1, the J call TRBJ2-1; 8 nucleotides line up with TRBD2. V was pared by 0 bases and J by 1 base, with 5 bases of the junction left unmatched. Germline V gene sequence: CDR1 DFQATT, CDR2 SNEGSKA (reference sequence). The CDR3 totals 16 residues. CDR3 sequence reads: CSARDHREGSYNEQFF. Here the CDR3 DNA reads TGCAGTGCTAGAGATCATCGGGAGGGATCCTACAATGAGCAGTTCTTC.

This clonotype appeared a few times. The chain couples TRBV20-1 to TRBJ2-1; D gene uncertain. Looked up from germline, CDR1 is DFQATT and CDR2 is SNEGSKA (reference sequence). The CDR3 is made up of 14 amino acids. Trimming cost V 6 bases and J 0 bases, with 12 bases left between them. CDR3 DNA sequence: TGCAGTGCACGCTACAGAAGCTCCTACAATGAGCAGTTCTTC. This translates into CSARYRSSYNEQFF.

The gene calls are TRBV5-5 and TRBJ2-1; 11 positions match TRBD2. This CDR3 has 16 residues. J was trimmed by 3 bases and V by 5 bases; bases with no gene match: 7. Germline V lookup: CDR1 SGHKS, CDR2 YYEKEE (reference sequence). CDR3 residues: CASSLRLAGFYNEQFF. The CDR3 DNA follows: TGTGCCAGCAGTCTGAGACTAGCGGGGTTCTACAATGAGCAGTTCTTC.